The 25 T cell receptor beta chains below all came from one sample that was sequenced in a study of blood T cell repertoires in COVID-19. The assay was immunoSEQ multiplex PCR, and TCRdb's table has in-frame clones only and misses some. The sample holds roughly 320,000 clones; 70% to 90% are singletons and the top ten take about 4.2%. What was sequenced was PBMCs or T cells enriched from blood (not recorded which). The receptors come from a man aged 25 to 45 who had recovered from COVID-19.

The chain has TRBV7-9 and TRBJ1-5; 8 nucleotides match TRBD1. CDR1 SEHNR and CDR2 FQNEAQ come from the germline V gene (reference sequence). V lost 2 bases and J lost 3; bases outside the gene matches: 3. The CDR3 runs 15 residues. CDR3 nucleotide sequence: TGTGCCAGCAGCTTAACAGGGGGATTCAATCAGCCCCAGCATTTT. As protein: CASSLTGGFNQPQHF. Full variable domain (outside the CDR3, taken from reference TRBV7-9 and TRBJ1-5): DTGVSQNPRHKITKRGQNVTFRCDPISEHNRLYWYRQTLGQGPEFLTYFQNEAQLEKSRLLSDRFSAERPKGSFSTLEIQRTEQGDSAMYLCASSLTGGFNQPQHFGDGTRLSIL.

J is TRBJ2-7 and V is TRBV14; D is unclear. CDR3 length equals 16 residues. Trimming shortened V by 0 bases and J by 8 bases, and 20 bases separated the two germline ends. Germline V gene sequence: CDR1 SGHDN, CDR2 FVKESK. The CDR3 DNA reads TGTGCCAGCAGCCAAGATCGGAGTTTAGCTCCGTCTAAGCAGTACTTC. Translation: CASSQDRSLAPSKQYF.

V and J are TRBV27 and TRBJ2-7; 12 positions agree with TRBD1. Germline lookup yields CDR1 MNHEY and CDR2 SMNVEV (reference sequence). CDR3 length equals 14 residues. The junction had 3 bases not matched to a gene; V was cut back by 7 bases and J by 2 bases. The CDR3 here is CASKGTGGTYEQYF. CDR3 DNA: TGTGCCAGCAAAGGGACAGGGGGCACCTACGAGCAGTACTTC.

The chain uses TRBV11-2 and TRBJ2-5; weak D call: TRBD2 (5 bases). Germline lookup yields CDR1 SGHAT and CDR2 FQNNGV. Trimming pared 0 bases from V and 4 bases from J, leaving 12 bases between. This CDR3 has 15 amino acids. CDR3 nucleotide sequence: TGTGCCAGCAGCTTAGATAGCGCTGCGGGAGAGACCCAGTACTTC. Translating gives CASSLDSAAGETQYF.

The chain carries TRBV5-6 and TRBJ2-3, with 7 positions matching TRBD1. V dropped 6 bases and J dropped 2; count of bases not matched to a gene: 21. Per germline, CDR1 SGHDT and CDR2 YYEEEE. CDR3 length equals 19 residues. The CDR3, as DNA: TGTGCCAGCACCATAGAAGGAACAGGGGTCATTGGGGACACAGATACGCAGTATTTT. This encodes CASTIEGTGVIGDTDTQYF.

The chain carries TRBV7-2 and TRBJ2-2; D is possibly TRBD1 (5 bases). Germline V gives CDR1 SGHTA, CDR2 FQGNSA. Trimming took 0 bases from V and 2 from J, leaving 13 bases between them. This CDR3 spans 17 amino acids. CDR3: CASSLALGRVNTGELFF. In DNA form, the CDR3 reads TGTGCCAGCAGCTTAGCGCTGGGCAGGGTTAACACCGGGGAGCTGTTTTTT.

The chain uses TRBV11-2 and TRBJ2-7, with D hard to call. Looked up from germline, CDR1 is SGHAT and CDR2 is FQNNGV. The CDR3 runs 16 residues. Between the trimmed V and J ends, which lost 5 bases and 6 bases, there was a span of 23 bases. This chain's CDR3 is CASSPPQATRRGEQYF. CDR3 DNA sequence: TGTGCCAGCAGCCCCCCTCAGGCGACGCGTCGTGGCGAGCAGTACTTC.

The V gene is TRBV3-1 (or the pseudogene TRBV3-2), the J gene TRBJ2-2, with 10 nucleotides matching TRBD1. The CDR3 is 15 residues long. The trim removed 4 bases at V and 6 bases at J, leaving 5 bases unmatched. The germline V gene encodes CDR1 LGHDT and CDR2 YNNKEL (reference sequence). The CDR3 protein is CASSRQGAPPGELFF. The CDR3 DNA sequence: TGTGCCAGCAGCCGACAGGGGGCGCCTCCCGGGGAGCTGTTTTTT.

The rearrangement links TRBV3-1 (or the pseudogene TRBV3-2) to TRBJ2-7, with 12 positions matching TRBD2. With 1 base clipped from V and 6 bases from J, the junction kept 4 bases outside the gene matches. This CDR3 comprises 15 residues. The V gene's germline CDR1 is LGHDT and CDR2 YNNKEL (reference sequence). CDR3 bases: TGTGCCAGCAGCCAAGGGACTAGCGGGATAAGCGAGCAGTACTTC. Translating gives CASSQGTSGISEQYF.

This chain links TRBV7-8 with TRBJ2-2, with TRBD2 matching over 11 bases. CDR3 length: 18 amino acids. The trim removed 7 bases at V and 2 bases at J, leaving 12 bases unmatched. In germline, CDR1 is SGHVS, CDR2 FQNEAQ. The CDR3 DNA sequence: TGTGCCAGCACCGTAGGGACTAGCGGTTTGGATAACACCGGGGAGCTGTTTTTT. It codes for CASTVGTSGLDNTGELFF.

The gene calls are TRBV15 and TRBJ2-3; weak D call: TRBD2 (6 bases). With 5 bases removed from V and 4 bases from J, the gap between germline ends came to 16 bases. Germline CDR1 and CDR2: LNHNV and YYDKDF (reference sequence). There are 15 residues in the CDR3. CDR3 protein: CATSRRGAGADTQYF. The CDR3 DNA reads as TGTGCCACCAGCCGCCGCGGGGCGGGCGCAGATACGCAGTATTTT.

This sequence joins TRBV7-9 and TRBJ1-3; D unclear. The germline V and J ends were trimmed by 5 bases and 2 bases, with 16 bases remaining between them. The CDR3 runs to 16 residues. Germline V gene data show CDR1 as SEHNR and CDR2 as FQNEAQ (reference sequence). The CDR3 reads CASSPVPSGAGNTIYF. CDR3 bases: TGTGCCAGCAGCCCAGTACCTTCCGGGGCTGGAAACACCATATATTTT. Drawing the rest from reference TRBV7-9 and TRBJ1-3, the complete variable domain is DTGVSQNPRHKITKRGQNVTFRCDPISEHNRLYWYRQTLGQGPEFLTYFQNEAQLEKSRLLSDRFSAERPKGSFSTLEIQRTEQGDSAMYLCASSPVPSGAGNTIYFGEGSWLTVV.

This chain links TRBV6-5 with TRBJ2-5; tentatively, D is TRBD1 (6 bases). CDR3 size: 13 residues. The V and J ends lost 8 bases and 3 bases respectively, with 13 bases between them. Per germline, CDR1 MNHEY and CDR2 SVGAGI. As DNA, the CDR3 is TGTGCCAGCCGACAGACAGGAGAAGAGACCCAGTACTTC. Encoded protein: CASRQTGEETQYF.

The chain links TRBV12-3 or TRBV12-4 to TRBJ1-2; no firm D call. There are 13 residues in the CDR3. Trimming took 2 bases from V and 2 from J, leaving 6 bases between them. CDR3 in DNA: TGTGCCAGCAGTTTACAGAGGAACTATGGCTACACCTTC. Its protein is CASSLQRNYGYTF.

The genes are TRBV9 and TRBJ2-2, with D maybe TRBD2 (6 bases). The germline CDR1 and CDR2 sequences are SGDLS and YYNGEE. V lost 0 bases and J lost 1, with 10 bases in between. The CDR3 totals 16 residues. The CDR3 bases are TGTGCCAGCAGCGTAGATCGGCGGGAGAACACCGGGGAGCTGTTTTTT. This translates into CASSVDRRENTGELFF.

The chain carries TRBV18 and TRBJ1-3; 7 bases line up with TRBD1. This CDR3 region has 16 residues. The germline gives CDR1 KGHSH, CDR2 LQKENI. J gave up 4 bases and V 3 bases, and 9 bases lay outside the gene matches. The chain's CDR3 is CASSPPDRVAGNTIYF. The CDR3 DNA reads as TGTGCCAGCTCACCGCCCGACAGGGTTGCCGGAAACACCATATATTTT.

J is TRBJ2-3 and V is TRBV27; D gene ambiguous. V was pared by 2 bases and J by 2 bases, with 8 bases between. Germline V CDR1 and CDR2: MNHEY, SMNVEV (reference sequence). The CDR3 is 14 amino acids. The CDR3 reads CASSLMAPTDTQYF. The CDR3 nucleotides read TGTGCCAGCAGTTTAATGGCCCCCACAGATACGCAGTATTTT.

The genes are TRBV13 and TRBJ1-6; 7 bases map to TRBD1. The V segment lost 4 bases and the J segment 9 bases; nucleotides outside the gene matches: 9. Germline V gene data show CDR1 as PRHDT and CDR2 as FYEKMQ (reference sequence). This CDR3 spans 15 amino acids. The CDR3 sequence is CASSSRQGRGSPLHF. In DNA, the CDR3 is TGTGCCAGCAGCTCCCGACAGGGTAGGGGTTCACCCCTCCACTTT.

The chain combines TRBV24-1 with TRBJ2-7, with D maybe TRBD1 (5 bases). V gave up 9 bases and J gave up 5 bases, with 16 bases separating them. CDR1 is KGHDR and CDR2 is SFDVKD in the germline V gene. CDR3 length: 13 amino acids. The chain's CDR3 is CATLHGASDEQYF. The DNA for the CDR3 is TGTGCCACCCTCCATGGGGCCAGTGACGAGCAGTACTTC.

The genes are TRBV6-5 and TRBJ1-5, with 7 bases aligning to TRBD1. After removal of 5 bases from V and 1 base from J, the junction contained 2 bases not matched to a gene. The CDR3 runs 14 residues. Germline V gene lookup returns CDR1 MNHEY and CDR2 SVGAGI. As DNA, the CDR3 is TGTGCCAGCAGTCAGGGGGGAAGCAATCAGCCCCAGCATTTT. This sequence encodes CASSQGGSNQPQHF.

In DNA form, the CDR3 reads TGTGCCAGCAGTTTCGCGACAGGGCTTTCTATTTATGAGCAGTTCTTC. It encodes CASSFATGLSIYEQFF. The gene calls are TRBV6-5 and TRBJ2-1; 7 bases agree with TRBD1. There are 16 residues in the CDR3. The V and J ends lost 4 bases and 8 bases, in that order; junction bases with no gene match: 14. Germline CDR1 and CDR2: MNHEY and SVGAGI.

This clone was observed a single time. V gene TRBV5-1 combines with J gene TRBJ1-4; tentative D call: TRBD1 (5 bases). CDR1 and CDR2 from the germline V gene are SGHRS and YFSETQ. Trimming removed 0 bases from V and 4 bases from J, with 10 bases in between. The CDR3 runs to 15 residues. The CDR3 bases are TGCGCCAGCAGCTTGGCCGGGGGGGATAATGAAAAACTGTTTTTT. The encoded protein is CASSLAGGDNEKLFF.

In its sample, this clone was seen a few times. The chain joins TRBV28 to TRBJ2-7; 12 nucleotides agree with TRBD2. Unmatched junction bases numbered 9, after V lost 4 bases and J lost 5 bases. This CDR3 contains 16 residues. Germline lookup yields CDR1 MDHEN and CDR2 SYDVKM. The CDR3 reads CASSSSSGGVWNEQYF. DNA of the CDR3: TGTGCCAGCAGTTCTTCTAGCGGGGGGGTTTGGAACGAGCAGTACTTC.

This clone was counted once. The chain carries TRBV5-6 and TRBJ1-2; D gene unclear. This CDR3 spans 14 amino acids. The V end was cut by 1 base, the J end by 5 bases, with 12 bases between. Germline assignment: CDR1 SGHDT and CDR2 YYEEEE. The CDR3 nucleotides read TGTGCCAGCAGCTTGTCCGGGCCGGGATATGGCTACACCTTC. Protein product: CASSLSGPGYGYTF.

The rearrangement joins TRBV5-1 to TRBJ1-4, with 7 bases fitting TRBD1. The CDR3 is 17 amino acids. CDR1 is SGHRS and CDR2 is YFSETQ in the germline V gene. V shed 2 bases, J shed 0 bases, and the junction held 7 bases outside the gene matches. Here the CDR3 reads CASSFDRDGATNEKLFF. The CDR3 DNA is TGCGCCAGCAGCTTTGACAGGGATGGAGCAACTAATGAAAAACTGTTTTTT.